A single T cell receptor beta chain is shown here with its context. Per the authors' pipeline: Reference gene primer amplification in the assay estimated nucleated cell counts. The data were produced by immunoSEQ multiplex PCR, yet TCRdb's version contains in-frame clones alone and is incomplete. D and trimming were read from the DNA, whereas the V and J calls and clone size are those reported in that table. Of about 180,000 clones in the sample, approximately 90% were seen once. Germline V gene data show CDR1 as MDHEN and CDR2 as SYDVKM. The CDR3 loop spans 14 amino acids. V lost 2 bases and J lost 1, with 6 bases in between. This entry is derived from a study of blood T cell repertoires in COVID-19. The overall study: The United States, Italy and Spain were the sources of the acute and convalescent COVID-19 samples. The analysed material was cDNA or gDNA that came from T cells, B-cell-depleted T cells, or PBMCs.

The clonotype comes from a man aged 18 to 29 who had recovered from COVID-19. Sequencing was done on a sample of peripheral blood. This chain links TRBV28 with TRBJ1-5, with D possibly TRBD1 on 5 matching bases. The CDR3 DNA reads TGTGCCAGCAGTTTACCAGGGAGCAATCAGCCCCAGCATTTT. It yields the protein CASSLPGSNQPQHF.